This T cell receptor (beta chain) was captured in a study of cytomegalovirus exposure and HLA in healthy donors. The overall study: Findings of an earlier analysis included about 120 million unique TCR beta sequences from roughly 180 million T cells. Study outcomes and limitations: Further analysis, carried out later, found HLA-associated TCR beta chains more clonally expanded than equally common other chains. Through in vitro validation, a few CMV-associated chains were shown to be specific for CMV antigens.

PCR primers comprised 60 Vbeta and 13 Jbeta primers. Profiling relied on immunoSEQ multiplex PCR, and the TCRdb table lists in-frame clones only, not all of them. Found here are approximately 150,000 clones, 70% of them singletons; the top ten hold about 4.7%. The CDR3 length is 15 residues. The germline V gene encodes CDR1 MNHEY and CDR2 SVGAGI. Trimming cost V 6 bases and J 5 bases; bases outside gene matches: 9. This clone turned up a few times. Its antigen remains unknown. The sample was PBMCs. The chain couples TRBV6-5 to TRBJ2-1; 8 bases are a match to TRBD1. The receptor was isolated from a man in his late teens or twenties in good health and CMV-seropositive. The CDR3 DNA follows: TGTGCCAGCAGCTGGACAGGGAAGTTTGACAATGAGCAGTTCTTC. Translating it yields CASSWTGKFDNEQFF.